This passage covers 9 T cell receptor beta chains from one sample sequenced in a study of radiation and T cells in renal cell carcinoma. Using immunoSEQ multiplex PCR, the repertoire was profiled, and TCRdb retains in-frame clones only, with some absent. The sample has some 75,000 clones; around 80% are singletons. Noted time point: blood 2 weeks post-SBRT. The treatment was: 15 Gy SBRT to primary tumor, nephrectomy 4 weeks later. The material was blood, obtained from a patient whose treatment included radiotherapy and nephrectomy. Receptors originate from a man in his 60s with renal cell carcinoma.

The chain has TRBV19 and TRBJ2-7, with a weak D call TRBD1 (6 bases). CDR1 is LNHDA, CDR2 SQIVND, per germline (reference sequence). The V end was cut by 3 bases, the J end by 4 bases, with 22 bases between. The CDR3 sequence is 17 residues long. The CDR3 spells CASSMWAPRQEKYEQYF. The CDR3 region has the DNA TGTGCCAGTAGTATGTGGGCCCCCAGACAGGAAAAATACGAGCAGTACTTC.

This chain connects TRBV30 to TRBJ2-5; D gene uncertain. The germline V gene has CDR1 GTSNPN and CDR2 SVGIG (reference sequence). This CDR3 spans 12 amino acids. V was shortened by 2 bases and J by 5 bases, with 9 bases between the two germline ends. CDR3 residues: CAWSNSRETQYF. In nucleotides, the CDR3 is TGTGCCTGGAGTAACAGTAGGGAGACCCAGTACTTC.

With regard to this clone: Different DNA sequences within this sample yield the same CDR3. CDR3: CSVGGGTGGTEAFF. CDR3 nucleotide sequence: TGCAGCGTTGGTGGGGGGACAGGGGGCACTGAAGCTTTCTTT. The chain uses TRBV29-1 and TRBJ1-1; 11 nucleotides line up with TRBD1. Germline CDR1 SQVTM, CDR2 ANQGSEA. V was pared by 4 bases and J by 4 bases, with 5 bases of the junction left unmatched. This CDR3 spans 14 amino acids.

V gene TRBV5-1 combines with J gene TRBJ2-7; a weak D match, TRBD1 (6 bases). CDR1 is SGHRS and CDR2 is YFSETQ in the germline V gene. CDR3 length: 17 residues. V was clipped by 4 bases and J by 1 base, with 21 bases between them. The CDR3 DNA reads TGCGCCAGCAGCGCACAGACAGGAGCTCGTGTATCCTACGAGCAGTACTTC. It is translated as CASSAQTGARVSYEQYF.

This chain connects TRBV18 to TRBJ2-7; 8 nucleotides agree with TRBD1. CDR3 length: 16 residues. V was clipped by 4 bases and J by 0 bases; unmatched bases: 8. Germline V gene data show CDR1 as KGHSH and CDR2 as LQKENI. In nucleotides, the CDR3 is TGTGCCAGCTCACTCCTAGGGACAGGCAGCTCCTACGAGCAGTACTTC. Residues: CASSLLGTGSSYEQYF.

The gene calls are TRBV19 and TRBJ1-2; 8 bases line up with TRBD1. Germline-derived CDR1 and CDR2 are LNHDA and SQIVND (reference sequence). This CDR3 is 13 amino acids long. Losses at the gene ends were 6 bases for V and 5 bases for J; bases not matched to a gene: 5. The CDR3 sequence is CASSRQGSYGYTF. Here the CDR3 DNA reads TGTGCCAGTAGCAGACAGGGGAGTTATGGCTACACCTTC. Drawing the rest from reference TRBV19 and TRBJ1-2, the complete variable domain is DGGITQSPKYLFRKEGQNVTLSCEQNLNHDAMYWYRQDPGQGLRLIYYSQIVNDFQKGDIAEGYSVSREKKESFPLTVTSAQKNPTAFYLCASSRQGSYGYTFGSGTRLTVV.

This chain joins TRBV6-6 and TRBJ2-1; the D gene is possibly TRBD1 (6 bases). Deletions cut 5 bases from V and 5 bases from J, with 16 bases between. This CDR3 region has 15 residues. The germline gives CDR1 MNHNY, CDR2 SVGAGI (reference sequence). The CDR3 DNA is TGTGCCAGCAGTCGGACAGCCCACGGTGACAATGAGCAGTTCTTC. Translating it yields CASSRTAHGDNEQFF.

The chain combines TRBV6-6 with TRBJ2-1; the D gene is possibly TRBD1 (5 bases). Trimming pared 6 bases from V and 6 bases from J, leaving 12 bases between. Germline V gives CDR1 MNHNY, CDR2 SVGAGI (reference sequence). This CDR3 region has 13 residues. The CDR3 coding sequence is TGTGCCAGCAGGTCCCCAGGGCCCAATGAGCAGTTCTTC. This codes for CASRSPGPNEQFF.

V gene TRBV11-2 combines with J gene TRBJ2-5; 10 nucleotides match TRBD2. The DNA matches TRBJ2-7 better at its end, which makes the J call doubtful. This CDR3 contains 16 residues. CDR1 SGHAT and CDR2 FQNNGV come from the germline V gene. For the CDR3, the DNA is TGTGCCAGCAGCTTAGGGGTGAGCGGGAGGGTGGGCGAGCAGTACTTC. This codes for CASSLGVSGRVGEQYF.